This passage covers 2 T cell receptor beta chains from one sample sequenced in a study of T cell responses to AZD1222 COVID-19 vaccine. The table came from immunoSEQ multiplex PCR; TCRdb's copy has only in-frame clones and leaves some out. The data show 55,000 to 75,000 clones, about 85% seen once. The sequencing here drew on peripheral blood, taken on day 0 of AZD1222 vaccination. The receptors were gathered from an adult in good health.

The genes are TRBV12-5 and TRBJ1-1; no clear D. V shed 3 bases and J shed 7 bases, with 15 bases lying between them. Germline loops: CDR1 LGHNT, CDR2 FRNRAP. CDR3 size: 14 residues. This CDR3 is CASGLRDARYEAFF. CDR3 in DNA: TGTGCTAGTGGTTTAAGAGACGCTCGATATGAAGCTTTCTTT.

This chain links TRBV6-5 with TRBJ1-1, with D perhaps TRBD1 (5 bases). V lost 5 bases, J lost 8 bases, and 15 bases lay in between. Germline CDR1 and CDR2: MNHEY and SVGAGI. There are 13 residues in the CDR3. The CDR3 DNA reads TGTGCCAGCAGTCCGGGGAGGCGACAGGAAGCTTTCTTT. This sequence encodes CASSPGRRQEAFF.